What follows are 31 T cell receptor beta chains derived from one specimen sequenced in a study of blood T cell repertoires in COVID-19. The method was immunoSEQ multiplex PCR; TCRdb's version includes in-frame clones alone and lacks a portion of them. The table lists hundreds of thousands of clones, 86% of them singletons. Sequencing was carried out using peripheral blood. The origin of the receptors is a woman aged 30 to 39 with active or convalescent COVID-19.

V gene TRBV29-1 combines with J gene TRBJ2-3; 14 positions agree with TRBD2. CDR1 is SQVTM, CDR2 ANQGSEA, per germline. The CDR3 consists of 15 residues. The J segment lost 5 bases and the V segment lost 7 bases, leaving 8 bases of the junction unmatched. The chain's CDR3 is CSAETSGGGEDTQYF. In nucleotides, the CDR3 is TGCAGCGCAGAGACTAGCGGGGGGGGTGAAGATACGCAGTATTTT.

The gene calls are TRBV7-9 and TRBJ1-5; TRBD1 might be the D (6 bases). With 5 bases removed from V and 4 bases from J, the gap between germline ends came to 12 bases. This CDR3 spans 14 amino acids. CDR1 and CDR2 from the germline V gene are SEHNR and FQNEAQ (reference sequence). The CDR3 spells CASSQGHLNQPQHF. CDR3 DNA: TGTGCCAGCAGCCAGGGACATCTTAATCAGCCCCAGCATTTT.

This clone has more than one count but fewer than ten. The V and J genes are TRBV7-2 and TRBJ2-7; D might be TRBD2 (5 bases). CDR1 and CDR2 (germline): SGHTA, FQGNSA. V was shortened by 5 bases and J by 4 bases, with 18 bases between the two germline ends. The CDR3 extends over 15 amino acids. CDR3 sequence: CASSVGLHGGYEQYF. The CDR3 DNA sequence: TGTGCCAGCAGCGTTGGACTCCATGGTGGGTACGAGCAGTACTTC.

The chain employs TRBV7-2 and TRBJ1-5; TRBD1 aligns across 7 bases. CDR1 is SGHTA and CDR2 is FQGNSA in the germline V gene. This CDR3 spans 17 amino acids. J lost 10 bases, V lost 5 bases, and 20 bases had no gene match. The CDR3 nucleotides are TGTGCCAGCAGCCCATACTGGGGGACAGTGGGGGCAAGCCCCCAGCATTTT. It is translated as CASSPYWGTVGASPQHF.

V usage is TRBV18 and J usage is TRBJ2-1; maybe TRBD1 (6 bases). This CDR3 comprises 13 residues. The germline V gene has CDR1 KGHSH and CDR2 LQKENI. V lost 3 bases, J lost 9 bases, and 12 bases lay in between. The CDR3 reads CASSPGADSEQFF. As DNA, the CDR3 is TGTGCCAGCTCACCCGGAGCGGACAGTGAGCAGTTCTTC.

The V and J genes are TRBV3-1 (or the pseudogene TRBV3-2) and TRBJ1-1; TRBD1 might be the D (5 bases). Trimming shortened V by 1 base and J by 2 bases, and 17 bases separated the two germline ends. Germline CDR1 and CDR2: LGHDT and YNNKEL (reference sequence). CDR3 length equals 17 residues. The CDR3 is CASSQAIVGRENTEAFF. The CDR3 nucleotides read TGTGCCAGCAGCCAAGCCATTGTGGGCAGGGAAAACACTGAAGCTTTCTTT.

V gene TRBV10-1 combines with J gene TRBJ2-7, with a tentative D call TRBD1 (5 bases). Germline values: CDR1 WNHNN, CDR2 SYGVQD (reference sequence). V was trimmed by 3 bases and J by 0 bases, leaving 18 bases between them. The CDR3 runs to 17 residues. The CDR3 here is CASSDLDVRGISYEQYF. The CDR3 DNA follows: TGCGCCAGCAGTGATTTAGACGTAAGGGGCATCTCCTACGAGCAGTACTTC.

Comment on this clone: This CDR3 is also generated by other DNA sequences in the sample. The J gene is TRBJ2-7, the V gene TRBV18, with D tentatively TRBD1 (6 bases). Germline V gene lookup returns CDR1 KGHSH and CDR2 LQKENI. V dropped 3 bases and J dropped 1 base, with 10 bases sitting between them. The CDR3 has 14 amino acids. The CDR3 nucleotides read TGTGCCAGCTCACCGGGACAAGGATCCTACGAGCAGTACTTC. Translated, it gives CASSPGQGSYEQYF.

The chain is built from TRBV6-6 and TRBJ2-5, with 13 positions matching TRBD2. From germline, CDR1 is MNHNY and CDR2 SVGAGI (reference sequence). Trimming at V came to 6 bases and at J to 2 bases, leaving 3 bases not matched to a gene. CDR3 length equals 15 residues. As DNA, the CDR3 is TGTGCCAGCAGATGGACTAGCGGGGGACAAGAGACCCAGTACTTC. It specifies CASRWTSGGQETQYF.

The rearrangement joins TRBV15 to TRBJ2-7; D might be TRBD2 (5 bases). Trimming left V 0 bases short and J 0 bases short, with 15 bases between. The CDR3 contains 17 residues. Germline loops: CDR1 LNHNV, CDR2 YYDKDF (reference sequence). The CDR3 DNA sequence: TGTGCCACCAGCAGAGACTTGAGGGCCGTCCGCTCCTACGAGCAGTACTTC. Its protein product is CATSRDLRAVRSYEQYF.

The gene calls are TRBV2 and TRBJ2-7; TRBD1 matches 11 bases. The CDR3 sequence is 14 residues long. V lost 3 bases and J lost 4; bases outside the gene matches: 2. Looked up from germline, CDR1 is SNHLY and CDR2 is FYNNEI. The CDR3 DNA sequence: TGTGCCAGCAGTGACCGGGACAGGGGGTACGAGCAGTACTTC. Translated: CASSDRDRGYEQYF.

The chain couples TRBV4-1 to TRBJ1-1, with TRBD1 matching over 7 bases. CDR1 MGHRA and CDR2 YSYEKL come from the germline V gene. V shed 1 base and J 6 bases; nucleotides not matched to a gene: 2. The CDR3 loop spans 13 amino acids. The CDR3 region is CASSQVQGAEAFF. CDR3 sequence (DNA): TGCGCCAGCAGCCAAGTGCAGGGGGCTGAAGCTTTCTTT.

The chain employs TRBV19 and TRBJ2-3, with 8 bases aligning to TRBD2. Per the germline V gene, CDR1 is LNHDA and CDR2 is SQIVND (reference sequence). This CDR3 is 15 amino acids long. Losses at the gene ends were 5 bases for V and 2 bases for J; bases not matched to a gene: 6. As DNA, the CDR3 is TGTGCCAGTAGTCATTCAGCGGGAGACACAGATACGCAGTATTTT. Protein sequence: CASSHSAGDTDTQYF.

Turning to this clone: The same CDR3 arises from other DNA sequences in this sample as well. The rearrangement uses TRBV5-1 and TRBJ1-1; D is possibly TRBD1 (5 bases). Germline lookup yields CDR1 SGHRS and CDR2 YFSETQ. CDR3 length equals 14 residues. Trimming pared 0 bases from V and 1 base from J, leaving 7 bases between. CDR3 nucleotides: TGCGCCAGCAGCTTGGGAGGACAGAACACTGAAGCTTTCTTT. It codes for CASSLGGQNTEAFF.

This clone came up once. The gene calls are TRBV19 and TRBJ1-2; 8 bases map to TRBD1. The V gene's germline CDR1 is LNHDA and CDR2 SQIVND (reference sequence). The ends lost 7 bases at V and 3 bases at J; junction bases unmatched: 16. CDR3 length: 17 residues. For the CDR3, the DNA is TGTGCCAGTACGAGTTCCGGCAGGGGGCGCCGGGACTATGGCTACACCTTC. Protein product: CASTSSGRGRRDYGYTF.

The chain has TRBV30 and TRBJ1-4, with D possibly being TRBD1 (5 bases). Germline values: CDR1 GTSNPN, CDR2 SVGIG (reference sequence). The V and J ends lost 3 bases and 0 bases respectively, with 11 bases between them. The CDR3 contains 15 residues. CDR3 bases: TGTGCCTGGAGGGCCCAGACAGCAACTAATGAAAAACTGTTTTTT. It encodes CAWRAQTATNEKLFF. Filled out from reference TRBV30 and TRBJ1-4, the complete variable domain reads SQTIHQWPATLVQPVGSPLSLECTVEGTSNPNLYWYRQAAGRGLQLLFYSVGIGQISSEVPQNLSASRPQDRQFILSSKKLLLSDSGFYLCAWRAQTATNEKLFFGSGTQLSVL.

This chain links TRBV4-1 with TRBJ2-3; 10 bases align to TRBD2. V shed 0 bases, J shed 2 bases, and the junction held 5 bases outside the gene matches. Per the germline V gene, CDR1 is MGHRA and CDR2 is YSYEKL. The CDR3 is 17 amino acids. The CDR3 loop reads CASSQEELAGFTDTQYF. CDR3 nucleotides: TGCGCCAGCAGCCAAGAAGAACTAGCGGGGTTCACAGATACGCAGTATTTT.

The V gene is TRBV14, the J gene TRBJ1-2; 9 bases are a match to TRBD1. The J segment lost 4 bases and the V segment lost 3 bases, leaving 6 bases of the junction unmatched. From germline, CDR1 is SGHDN and CDR2 FVKESK. This CDR3 has 15 amino acids. CDR3 loop: CASSHPRTGVYGYTF. CDR3 nucleotide sequence: TGTGCCAGCAGCCACCCTCGGACAGGGGTCTATGGCTACACCTTC.

This chain links TRBV30 with TRBJ2-5; 11 bases fit TRBD2. V gave up 2 bases and J gave up 4 bases; unmatched junction bases: 3. The germline gives CDR1 GTSNPN, CDR2 SVGIG (reference sequence). CDR3 length equals 14 residues. DNA of the CDR3: TGTGCCTGGAGTTCGACTAGCGGGATAGAGACCCAGTACTTC. Encoded protein: CAWSSTSGIETQYF.

The rearrangement links TRBV10-3 to TRBJ1-6; 7 bases match TRBD1. The CDR3 contains 18 residues. The germline V gene has CDR1 ENHRY and CDR2 SYGVKD. J gave up 1 base and V 2 bases, and 8 bases lay outside the gene matches. In DNA, the CDR3 is TGTGCCATCAGTGAGCCCCCAGGGGGATTATCCTATAATTCACCCCTCCACTTT. Its translation: CAISEPPGGLSYNSPLHF.

In its sample, this clone was seen once. V gene TRBV6-1 combines with J gene TRBJ1-4; 8 bases are shared with TRBD1. Trimming cost V 3 bases and J 14 bases; bases outside gene matches: 11. This CDR3 is built from 14 residues. The germline V gene encodes CDR1 MNHNS and CDR2 SASEGT. Here the CDR3 reads CASSDRTGSKRLFF. CDR3 nucleotides: TGTGCCAGCAGTGATAGGACAGGGTCGAAAAGGCTGTTTTTT.

The chain employs TRBV2 and TRBJ2-1; possible D gene TRBD1, 6 bases. The ends were cut back, 3 bases at V and 3 bases at J, with 12 bases in the middle. The CDR3 loop spans 15 amino acids. Germline V gene sequence: CDR1 SNHLY, CDR2 FYNNEI. The CDR3 loop reads CASSELGANYNEQFF. The CDR3 nucleotides are TGTGCCAGCAGTGAGCTGGGGGCTAACTACAATGAGCAGTTCTTC.

CDR3 in amino acids: CASSPNRLAGRSEQFF. CDR3 coding DNA: TGTGCCAGCTCACCGAATCGACTAGCGGGAAGATCTGAGCAGTTCTTC. J is TRBJ2-1 and V is TRBV18, with TRBD2 matching over 11 bases. Losses at the gene ends were 3 bases for V and 9 bases for J; bases not matched to a gene: 10. The CDR3 spans 16 residues. Germline CDR1 reads KGHSH; CDR2 reads LQKENI.

This chain connects TRBV10-1 to TRBJ2-2; unclear D gene. CDR1 and CDR2 (germline): WNHNN, SYGVQD (reference sequence). The CDR3 sequence is 16 residues long. V was cut by 5 bases and J by 0 bases, with 13 bases left in between. The DNA for the CDR3 is TGCGCCAGCAGTCCCGTCTGGGCTACGAACACCGGGGAGCTGTTTTTT. This translates into CASSPVWATNTGELFF.

The chain recombines TRBV5-1 with TRBJ2-5, with 14 positions matching TRBD2. The CDR3 is 15 residues long. V trimming: 4 bases; J trimming: 5 bases; junction bases outside the gene matches: 4. The germline V gene encodes CDR1 SGHRS and CDR2 YFSETQ. Here the CDR3 DNA reads TGCGCCAGCAGCCCGACTAGCGGGGGGGCGGAGACCCAGTACTTC. This encodes CASSPTSGGAETQYF.

The chain carries TRBV9 and TRBJ2-3, with D possibly being TRBD1 (6 bases). This CDR3 is built from 15 residues. The V end lost 3 bases, the J end lost 0 bases, and 11 bases lay between the germline ends. Germline-derived CDR1 and CDR2 are SGDLS and YYNGEE. DNA of the CDR3: TGTGCCAGCAGCGGGACAGAGACTAGCACAGATACGCAGTATTTT. Its translation is CASSGTETSTDTQYF.

V gene TRBV25-1 combines with J gene TRBJ2-1; 13 nucleotides agree with TRBD2. The CDR3 runs to 15 residues. Germline V gene data show CDR1 as MGHDK and CDR2 as SYGVNS. V shed 5 bases and J 4 bases; nucleotides not matched to a gene: 2. Here the CDR3 DNA reads TGTGCCAGCAGTACGACTAGCGGGAGGTACAATGAGCAGTTCTTC. Translation: CASSTTSGRYNEQFF.

This rearrangement joins TRBV25-1 to TRBJ2-1; the match to TRBD1 covers 7 bases. Trimming removed 2 bases from V and 4 bases from J; junction bases left unmatched: 8. The CDR3 contains 16 residues. Per germline, CDR1 MGHDK and CDR2 SYGVNS. CDR3 in amino acids: CASSEIRTGQYNEQFF. CDR3 bases: TGTGCCAGCAGTGAAATCCGGACAGGACAATACAATGAGCAGTTCTTC.

This clone was picked up a small number of times. V gene TRBV5-4 combines with J gene TRBJ2-1, with TRBD2 matching 14 bases. The CDR3 spans 16 residues. J lost 9 bases, V lost 3 bases, and 8 bases had no gene match. Germline V lookup: CDR1 SGHNT, CDR2 YYREEE (reference sequence). For the CDR3, the DNA is TGTGCCAGCAGCTCCCTGACTAGCGGGGGGGCGAGTGAGCAGTTCTTC. This sequence encodes CASSSLTSGGASEQFF.

This sequence joins TRBV24-1 and TRBJ2-7, with 10 bases that match TRBD1. The CDR3 has 13 amino acids. Germline V gene data show CDR1 as KGHDR and CDR2 as SFDVKD. The V gene end was trimmed by 10 bases and the J gene end by 4 bases; junction bases not matched to a gene: 6. DNA for the CDR3: TGTGCCACGCTCCGGGACAGGGGTTACGAGCAGTACTTC. This gives the protein CATLRDRGYEQYF.

V and J are TRBV6-5 and TRBJ2-3; 7 positions agree with TRBD1. This CDR3 is 15 amino acids long. With 4 bases clipped from V and 0 bases from J, the junction kept 4 bases outside the gene matches. Germline lookup yields CDR1 MNHEY and CDR2 SVGAGI. The CDR3 sequence is CASSLDRTSTDTQYF. DNA for the CDR3: TGTGCCAGCAGTTTGGACAGGACCAGCACAGATACGCAGTATTTT.